There are a few counts of the clone carrying this T cell receptor (beta chain). The antigen is not known. Gene names follow the mouse nomenclature. The read gets to within 4 residues of the CDR3 end, and the germline J gene fills in the rest. Sequencing relied on a cDNA template that was reverse transcribed from extracted RNA. Sequencing was performed with immunoSEQ multiplex PCR; in TCRdb, only in-frame clones are kept and a portion is missing. The sample was found to contain around 300,000 clones, and every one recurs. The record originates from a study of CD8+ T cells in alopecia areata. Whole-study context: Donor skin was harvested from approximately 6-13-month-old C3H/HeJ mice with spontaneous alopecia and grafted onto roughly 6-10-week-old female C3H/HeJ recipients.

The length of the CDR3 is 13 residues. Germline values: CDR1 NNHDY, CDR2 SYVADS. Findings and caveats of the study: Lesional scalp, especially alopecia totalis/universalis, showed higher clonality than normal scalp.

Markers used for sorting pooled cutaneous lymph node cells were CD4, CD8alpha, NKG2D, NKG2ACE and others. J is TRBJ2-7 and V is TRBV13-3; D gene unclear. This receptor was identified in a C3H/HeJ mouse with alopecia areata. Strain haplotype (MHC): H2-k. Material: CD4+ T cells sorted from a lymph node. CDR3 DNA (partial): TGTGCCAGCAGTGATGGAAGCAGATAT. Its translation is CASSDGSRY. The full CDR3 is CASSDGSRYEQYF.